The sequence of this T cell receptor beta chain was determined in a study of blood T cell repertoires in COVID-19. Overall study context: PBMCs, B-cell-depleted T cells, or T cells were the source of the cDNA or gDNA that made up the material.

Repertoires were generated with immunoSEQ multiplex PCR, while TCRdb's copy carries only in-frame clones and drops some. The table includes about 280,000 clones, approximately 85% detected once. Germline CDR1 SGHNT, CDR2 YENEEA. This CDR3 has 16 residues. V lost 3 bases to trimming and J lost 0 bases, with 15 bases between them. This TCR came from a man in his fifties or sixties with active or convalescent COVID-19. The gene calls are TRBV11-3 and TRBJ2-7; TRBD2 is a possible D gene (5 bases). Specimen: peripheral blood. The CDR3 here is CASSFPRGGHSYEQYF. The DNA for the CDR3 is TGTGCCAGCAGCTTTCCCAGAGGAGGTCACTCCTACGAGCAGTACTTC. Full variable domain (rest looked up from reference TRBV11-3 and TRBJ2-7): EAGVVQSPRYKIIEKKQPVAFWCNPISGHNTLYWYLQNLGQGPELLIRYENEEAVDDSQLPKDRFSAERLKGVDSTLKIQPAELGDSAVYLCASSFPRGGHSYEQYFGPGTRLTVT.